These 7 T cell receptor beta chains originate from one sample sequenced in a study of T cells in Graves' hyperthyroidism and ophthalmopathy. From RNA transcripts, TCR beta CDR3 regions were amplified. The TCR CDR3 first-round RT-PCR relied on the HTBI primer set. One entry per CDR3 protein results from TCRdb running MiXCR on the multiplex PCR reads. This sample carries 370,000 or so distinct CDR3 sequences, approximately 15% of them seen once, and the ten largest clones take under 25%. Specimen: blood. The receptors derive from a man aged 25-45 years with Graves' hyperthyroidism that later progressed to Graves' ophthalmopathy.

This clonotype was counted only a few times. The chain couples TRBV7-9 to TRBJ2-5; D remains unclear. The CDR3 totals 14 residues. CDR1 and CDR2 (germline): SEHNR, FQNEAQ (reference sequence). Trimming left V 2 bases short and J 2 bases short, with 9 bases between. CDR3: CASSLRAPQETQYF. The CDR3 nucleotides are TGTGCCAGCAGCTTACGGGCACCTCAAGAGACCCAGTACTTC.

This clonotype was counted at least ten times. The chain uses TRBV28 and TRBJ2-1, with 9 bases matching TRBD2. Germline trimming cut 0 bases from V and 10 bases from J; bases unmatched to any gene: 10. CDR3 length equals 16 residues. Per germline, CDR1 MDHEN and CDR2 SYDVKM. The CDR3 DNA reads as TGTGCCAGCAGTTTATGGGCTAGCGGGGCCCGGGGGGAGCAGTTCTTC. Its protein is CASSLWASGARGEQFF.

The V and J genes are TRBV29-1 and TRBJ2-7, with 9 positions matching TRBD2. CDR1 and CDR2 (germline): SQVTM, ANQGSEA. This CDR3 comprises 14 residues. With 7 bases clipped from V and 3 bases from J, the junction kept 10 bases outside the gene matches. The chain's CDR3 is CSASAGGPFYEQYF. In DNA form, the CDR3 reads TGCAGCGCCTCAGCGGGGGGACCCTTCTACGAGCAGTACTTC.

This clonotype was observed a few times. The chain links TRBV20-1 to TRBJ1-6, with TRBD1 as a possible D gene (6 bases). The CDR3 is 14 residues long. Germline CDR1 and CDR2: DFQATT and SNEGSKA (reference sequence). Deletions cut 3 bases from V and 6 bases from J, with 12 bases between. The CDR3 sequence is CSASGWTVNSPLHF. The CDR3 bases are TGCAGTGCTAGCGGTTGGACAGTTAATTCACCCCTCCACTTT.

The sample holds a few counts of this clonotype. The rearrangement uses TRBV5-6 and TRBJ1-2; D unresolved. The V end was cut by 0 bases, the J end by 4 bases, with 10 bases between. This CDR3 is built from 14 residues. Germline assignment: CDR1 SGHDT and CDR2 YYEEEE. Written as DNA, the CDR3 is TGTGCCAGCAGCTTGGACGAACGACTCTATGGCTACACCTTC. This encodes CASSLDERLYGYTF.

This clonotype was counted ten times or more. The chain joins TRBV6-1 to TRBJ1-5; 8 bases are a match to TRBD1. V was clipped by 2 bases and J by 7 bases; unmatched bases: 7. In germline, CDR1 is MNHNS, CDR2 SASEGT. This CDR3 is 15 amino acids long. The CDR3 is CASSESQGAGQPQHF. The CDR3 region has the DNA TGTGCCAGCAGTGAAAGTCAGGGGGCAGGGCAGCCCCAGCATTTT.

This clonotype was detected a few times. This sequence joins TRBV5-5 and TRBJ2-5, with D uncertain. CDR1 and CDR2 from the germline V gene are SGHKS and YYEKEE (reference sequence). V was cut by 5 bases and J by 1 base, with 15 bases left in between. This CDR3 comprises 15 residues. In DNA, the CDR3 is TGTGCCAGCAGTAACATCATGGGCCTCCAAGAGACCCAGTACTTC. It is translated as CASSNIMGLQETQYF.